Presented here are 25 T cell receptor beta chains from one specimen sequenced in a study of long-term antiretroviral therapy in people with HIV. Sequencing relied on immunoSEQ assay v3.0, run at survey level. TCRdb keeps only in-frame clones here, not all; method: immunoSEQ multiplex PCR. Of fewer than 25,000 clones listed, more than 70% were seen once; the top ten hold 3.5%. The input for sequencing was unsorted PBMCs, taken 2.3 years after starting antiretroviral therapy. All receptors derive from a man aged 60-69 years with HIV.

V gene TRBV7-8 combines with J gene TRBJ2-7, with D unresolved. The CDR3 totals 11 residues. Germline lookup yields CDR1 SGHVS and CDR2 FQNEAQ. V lost 3 bases and J 4 bases, leaving 4 bases between the germline ends. The CDR3 is CASSFHYEQYF. The CDR3 DNA reads TGTGCCAGCAGCTTTCATTACGAGCAGTACTTC.

The J gene is TRBJ2-1, the V gene TRBV18; 7 nucleotides match TRBD1. This CDR3 is built from 15 residues. The V gene end was trimmed by 8 bases and the J gene end by 4 bases; junction bases not matched to a gene: 11. The germline gives CDR1 KGHSH, CDR2 LQKENI. CDR3 in DNA: TGTGCCAGCGCCTTCACGGGGACAGAGTACAATGAGCAGTTCTTC. Its protein is CASAFTGTEYNEQFF.

V is TRBV29-1 and J is TRBJ1-3, with 8 bases fitting TRBD1. The CDR3 contains 14 residues. Germline CDR1 is SQVTM and CDR2 is ANQGSEA. V lost 5 bases, J lost 2 bases, and 5 bases stayed unmatched. The CDR3 bases are TGCAGCGTTCGAATGGACAGGGCTGGAAACACCATATATTTT. It encodes CSVRMDRAGNTIYF.

V and J are TRBV12-5 and TRBJ2-4, with D unresolved. Per germline, CDR1 LGHNT and CDR2 FRNRAP. The CDR3 spans 11 residues. V was cut by 7 bases and J by 5 bases, with 6 bases left in between. The CDR3 here is CASARENIQYF. DNA of the CDR3: TGTGCTAGTGCACGCGAAAACATTCAGTACTTC.

This chain connects TRBV9 to TRBJ1-1; no clear D. The CDR3 has 13 residues. Between the trimmed V and J ends, which lost 4 bases and 0 bases, there was a span of 7 bases. Germline V gives CDR1 SGDLS, CDR2 YYNGEE. CDR3 region: CASSFTLNTEAFF. The CDR3 nucleotides are TGTGCCAGCAGCTTCACCTTGAACACTGAAGCTTTCTTT.

The V call is TRBV6-5, the J call TRBJ2-3; D not resolved. Trimming removed 0 bases from V and 6 bases from J, with 10 bases in between. The CDR3 has 14 amino acids. The V gene's germline CDR1 is MNHEY and CDR2 SVGAGI. The chain's CDR3 is CASSYSGRPDTQYF. The CDR3 DNA reads TGTGCCAGCAGTTACTCCGGGCGGCCGGATACGCAGTATTTT.

V gene TRBV5-1 combines with J gene TRBJ2-3; D remains unclear. Trimming cost V 0 bases and J 7 bases, with 3 bases left between them. This CDR3 contains 11 residues. CDR1 and CDR2 (germline): SGHRS, YFSETQ. The CDR3 sequence is CASSLEYTQYF. CDR3 coding DNA: TGCGCCAGCAGCTTGGAATATACGCAGTATTTT.

Written as DNA, the CDR3 is TGTGCCAGCAGAGGGGCTCGAGACAGGGCGCCTGGGGCCAACGTCCTGACTTTC. This codes for CASRGARDRAPGANVLTF. The rearrangement joins TRBV11-2 to TRBJ2-6; TRBD1 matches at 7 bases. Trimming cost V 6 bases and J 2 bases; bases outside gene matches: 13. CDR3 size: 18 residues. Germline values: CDR1 SGHAT, CDR2 FQNNGV.

The chain uses TRBV27 and TRBJ1-1, with 8 positions matching TRBD1. V gave up 6 bases and J gave up 1 base; unmatched junction bases: 7. The germline V gene has CDR1 MNHEY and CDR2 SMNVEV (reference sequence). CDR3 size: 15 residues. The CDR3: CASSPNTGGNTEAFF. CDR3 DNA sequence: TGTGCCAGCAGCCCGAATACAGGGGGGAACACTGAAGCTTTCTTT.

The chain couples TRBV5-4 to TRBJ2-2, with D perhaps matching TRBD2 (5 bases). Germline assignment: CDR1 SGHNT and CDR2 YYREEE (reference sequence). The CDR3 covers 16 residues. The germline V and J ends were trimmed by 2 bases and 5 bases, with 16 bases remaining between them. In DNA form, the CDR3 reads TGTGCCAGCAGCTTAGAGGGTGGTACATCAACCGGGGAGCTGTTTTTT. This sequence encodes CASSLEGGTSTGELFF.

The chain combines TRBV30 with TRBJ2-3; D may be TRBD2 (6 bases). Trimming took 0 bases from V and 4 from J, leaving 14 bases between them. The germline V gene encodes CDR1 GTSNPN and CDR2 SVGIG (reference sequence). This CDR3 is built from 15 residues. CDR3 nucleotides: TGTGCCTGGAGTGTACTAGAGCGGGCGGCAGATACGCAGTATTTT. Protein: CAWSVLERAADTQYF.

This clone came up once. The chain has TRBV7-9 and TRBJ2-3, with a weak D call TRBD2 (7 bases). CDR1 and CDR2 from the germline V gene are SEHNR and FQNEAQ (reference sequence). Trimming stripped 1 base from V and 3 bases from J, with 11 bases between. The CDR3 length is 15 residues. The CDR3 DNA is TGTGCCAGCAGCTTAGGGGGGGGCGGAACAGATACGCAGTATTTT. Translated, it gives CASSLGGGGTDTQYF.

The rearrangement uses TRBV7-8 and TRBJ1-1; D is perhaps TRBD1 (5 bases). The CDR3 runs 14 residues. CDR1 and CDR2 from the germline V gene are SGHVS and FQNEAQ. The V gene lost 0 bases and the J gene lost 6 bases, with 11 bases spanning the gap. The CDR3 DNA reads TGTGCCAGCAGCTTAGCCCGTCTAGGGGCTGAAGCTTTCTTT. Translation: CASSLARLGAEAFF.

The chain carries TRBV5-1 and TRBJ2-3; tentative D call: TRBD2 (7 bases). Germline assignment: CDR1 SGHRS and CDR2 YFSETQ. This CDR3 contains 15 residues. The V gene lost 4 bases and the J gene lost 2 bases, with 14 bases spanning the gap. CDR3 nucleotides: TGCGCCAGCAGCGACCCGGGGGGCTCCACAGATACGCAGTATTTT. Its protein product is CASSDPGGSTDTQYF.

The chain uses TRBV10-2 and TRBJ1-5; tentative D call: TRBD1 (5 bases). From germline, CDR1 is WSHSY and CDR2 SAAADI. Deletions cut 7 bases from V and 0 bases from J, with 7 bases between. This CDR3 comprises 13 residues. The CDR3, as DNA: TGCGCCAGCACGGGGGGTAGCAATCAGCCCCAGCATTTT. It codes for CASTGGSNQPQHF.

The chain has TRBV5-5 and TRBJ1-2; no definite D call. The ends were cut back, 1 base at V and 2 bases at J, with 9 bases in the middle. Germline values: CDR1 SGHKS, CDR2 YYEKEE (reference sequence). The CDR3 extends over 14 amino acids. CDR3 protein: CASSLSGVNYGYTF. CDR3 bases: TGTGCCAGCAGCTTGAGCGGAGTAAACTATGGCTACACCTTC.

The chain recombines TRBV5-1 with TRBJ1-6; D is perhaps TRBD1 (5 bases). Per the germline V gene, CDR1 is SGHRS and CDR2 is YFSETQ. This CDR3 contains 18 residues. Deletions cut 3 bases from V and 5 bases from J, with 21 bases between. This CDR3 is CASSSGPEIAENNSPLHF. As DNA, the CDR3 is TGCGCCAGCAGCTCGGGACCCGAAATTGCGGAAAATAATTCACCCCTCCACTTT.

This clone was picked up a small number of times. The gene calls are TRBV10-1 and TRBJ1-6, with no clear D. In germline, CDR1 is WNHNN, CDR2 SYGVQD (reference sequence). V lost 0 bases and J lost 8, with 5 bases in between. The CDR3 sequence is 13 residues long. The CDR3 loop is CASSESPYSPLHF. CDR3 nucleotides: TGCGCCAGCAGTGAGTCGCCCTATTCACCCCTCCACTTT.

V and J are TRBV5-4 and TRBJ2-5; a weak D match, TRBD1 (5 bases). The CDR3 covers 14 residues. V was trimmed by 2 bases and J by 2 bases, leaving 10 bases between them. Looked up from germline, CDR1 is SGHNT and CDR2 is YYREEE (reference sequence). The DNA of the CDR3 is TGTGCCAGCAGCTTTAACCAGGGACAAGAGACCCAGTACTTC. Its protein is CASSFNQGQETQYF.

The chain joins TRBV5-1 to TRBJ2-5, with D perhaps given as TRBD1 or TRBD2 (6 bases each). The CDR3 is 15 residues long. Germline CDR1 SGHRS, CDR2 YFSETQ. Trimming cost V 2 bases and J 0 bases, with 11 bases left between them. In DNA form, the CDR3 reads TGCGCCAGCAGCTTAACAGGGACTCACCAAGAGACCCAGTACTTC. The encoded protein is CASSLTGTHQETQYF.

V and J are TRBV5-1 and TRBJ2-2; D is unresolved. CDR1 and CDR2 (germline): SGHRS, YFSETQ. The CDR3 sequence is 13 residues long. V was clipped by 2 bases and J by 3 bases, with 5 bases between them. As DNA, the CDR3 is TGCGCCAGCAGCTTAGATTACACCGGGGAGCTGTTTTTT. Translated: CASSLDYTGELFF. The whole variable domain, filled in from reference TRBV5-1 and TRBJ2-2, reads KAGVTQTPRYLIKTRGQQVTLSCSPISGHRSVSWYQQTPGQGLQFLFEYFSETQRNKGNFPGRFSGRQFSNSRSEMNVSTLELGDSALYLCASSLDYTGELFFGEGSRLTVL.

The chain combines TRBV5-1 with TRBJ1-1; 9 bases map to TRBD1. Germline V gene lookup returns CDR1 SGHRS and CDR2 YFSETQ. The CDR3 has 15 residues. The V gene end was trimmed by 2 bases and the J gene end by 4 bases; junction bases not matched to a gene: 6. The CDR3: CASSLHRGPGTEAFF. The CDR3 coding sequence is TGCGCCAGCAGCTTACACAGGGGGCCGGGCACTGAAGCTTTCTTT.

This clone was counted a single time. The genes are TRBV11-2 and TRBJ2-7; 8 bases are shared with TRBD1. The CDR3 length is 16 residues. J gave up 2 bases and V 1 base, and 7 bases lay outside the gene matches. CDR1 and CDR2 (germline): SGHAT, FQNNGV. This CDR3 is CASSLAVGQGTYEQYF. CDR3 DNA: TGTGCCAGCAGCTTAGCAGTCGGACAGGGCACCTACGAGCAGTACTTC.

This chain joins TRBV6-5 and TRBJ2-2; no clear D gene. The V end was cut by 4 bases, the J end by 6 bases, with 9 bases between. From germline, CDR1 is MNHEY and CDR2 SVGAGI. This CDR3 region has 13 residues. The CDR3 nucleotides are TGTGCCAGCAGTTCCACACTTTCCGGGGAGCTGTTTTTT. This sequence encodes CASSSTLSGELFF.

This clone was picked up one time. The CDR3 loop reads CASSLKYPGSHSGNTIYF. CDR3 coding DNA: TGTGCCAGCAGCTTAAAGTACCCCGGGAGCCACTCTGGAAACACCATATATTTT. The chain is built from TRBV7-2 and TRBJ1-3; D is unclear. The CDR3 consists of 18 residues. The V gene lost 2 bases and the J gene lost 0 bases, with 17 bases spanning the gap. Per the germline V gene, CDR1 is SGHTA and CDR2 is FQGNSA.